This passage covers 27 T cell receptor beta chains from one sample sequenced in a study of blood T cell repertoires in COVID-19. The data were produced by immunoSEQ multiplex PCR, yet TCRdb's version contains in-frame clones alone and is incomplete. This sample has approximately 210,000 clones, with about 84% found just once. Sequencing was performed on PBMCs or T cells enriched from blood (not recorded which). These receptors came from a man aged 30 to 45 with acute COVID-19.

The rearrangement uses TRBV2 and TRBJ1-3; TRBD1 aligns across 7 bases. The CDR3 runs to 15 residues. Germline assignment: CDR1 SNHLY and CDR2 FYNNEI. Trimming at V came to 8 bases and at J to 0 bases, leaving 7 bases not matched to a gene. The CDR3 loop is CASPGQHLSGNTIYF. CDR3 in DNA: TGTGCCAGCCCGGGACAGCATCTCTCTGGAAACACCATATATTTT.

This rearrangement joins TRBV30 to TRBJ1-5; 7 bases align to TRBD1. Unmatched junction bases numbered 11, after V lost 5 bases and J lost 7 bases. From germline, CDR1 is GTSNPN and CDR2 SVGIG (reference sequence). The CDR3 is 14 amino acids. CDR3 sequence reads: CAWGRTGRVQPQHF. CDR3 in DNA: TGTGCCTGGGGGAGGACAGGTCGGGTGCAGCCCCAGCATTTT.

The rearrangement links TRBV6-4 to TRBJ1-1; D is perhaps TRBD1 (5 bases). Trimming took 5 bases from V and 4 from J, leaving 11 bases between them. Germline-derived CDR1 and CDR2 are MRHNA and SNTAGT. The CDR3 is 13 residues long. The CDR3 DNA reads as TGTGCCAGCAGTATACACCAGGGCACTGAAGCTTTCTTT. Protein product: CASSIHQGTEAFF.

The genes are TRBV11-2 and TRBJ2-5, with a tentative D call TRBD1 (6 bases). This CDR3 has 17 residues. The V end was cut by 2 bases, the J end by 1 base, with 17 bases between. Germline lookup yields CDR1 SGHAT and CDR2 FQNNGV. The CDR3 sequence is CASSLSEATGPQETQYF. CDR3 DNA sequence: TGTGCCAGCAGCTTATCGGAGGCGACAGGCCCCCAAGAGACCCAGTACTTC.

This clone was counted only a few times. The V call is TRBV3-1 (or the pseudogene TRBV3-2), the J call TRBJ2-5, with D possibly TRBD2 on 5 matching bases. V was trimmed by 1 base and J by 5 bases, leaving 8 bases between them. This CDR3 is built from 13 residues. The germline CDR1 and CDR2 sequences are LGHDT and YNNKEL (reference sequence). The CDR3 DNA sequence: TGTGCCAGCAGCCAAGGTTTAGCGGAGACCCAGTACTTC. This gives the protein CASSQGLAETQYF.

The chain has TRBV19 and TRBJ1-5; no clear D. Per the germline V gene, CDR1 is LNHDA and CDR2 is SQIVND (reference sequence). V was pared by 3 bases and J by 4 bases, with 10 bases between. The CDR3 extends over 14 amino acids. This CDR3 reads CASSMEGPNQPQHF. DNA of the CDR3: TGTGCCAGTAGTATGGAGGGCCCGAATCAGCCCCAGCATTTT.

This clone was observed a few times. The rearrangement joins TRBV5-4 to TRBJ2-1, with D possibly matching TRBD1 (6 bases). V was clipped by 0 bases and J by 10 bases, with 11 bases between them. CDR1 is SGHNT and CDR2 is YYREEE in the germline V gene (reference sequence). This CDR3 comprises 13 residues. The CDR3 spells CASSLVGAREQFF. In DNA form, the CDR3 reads TGTGCCAGCAGCTTGGTGGGGGCGCGGGAGCAGTTCTTC.

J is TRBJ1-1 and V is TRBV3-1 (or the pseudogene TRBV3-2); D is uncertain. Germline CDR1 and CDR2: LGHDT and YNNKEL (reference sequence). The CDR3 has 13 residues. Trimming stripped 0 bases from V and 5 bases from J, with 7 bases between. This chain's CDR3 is CASSQDLLTEAFF. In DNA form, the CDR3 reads TGTGCCAGCAGCCAAGATCTGTTAACTGAAGCTTTCTTT.

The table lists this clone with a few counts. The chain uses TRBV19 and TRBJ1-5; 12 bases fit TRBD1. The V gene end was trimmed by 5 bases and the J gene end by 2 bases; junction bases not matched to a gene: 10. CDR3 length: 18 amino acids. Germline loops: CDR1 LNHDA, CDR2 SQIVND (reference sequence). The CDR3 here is CASSLGTGGDFRNQPQHF. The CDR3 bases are TGTGCCAGTAGTTTGGGGACAGGGGGCGATTTTCGCAATCAGCCCCAGCATTTT.

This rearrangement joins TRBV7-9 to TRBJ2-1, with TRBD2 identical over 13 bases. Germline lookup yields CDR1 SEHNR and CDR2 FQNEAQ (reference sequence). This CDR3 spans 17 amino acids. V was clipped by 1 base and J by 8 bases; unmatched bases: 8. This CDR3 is CASSLGTSGGQKDEQFF. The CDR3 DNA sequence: TGTGCCAGCAGCTTAGGGACTAGCGGGGGCCAGAAGGATGAGCAGTTCTTC.

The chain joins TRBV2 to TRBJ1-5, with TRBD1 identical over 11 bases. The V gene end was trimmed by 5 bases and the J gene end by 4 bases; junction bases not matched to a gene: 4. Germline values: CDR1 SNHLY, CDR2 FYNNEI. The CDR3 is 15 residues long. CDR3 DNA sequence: TGTGCCAGCAGTAAGGGGACAGGGGGAAATCAGCCCCAGCATTTT. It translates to CASSKGTGGNQPQHF. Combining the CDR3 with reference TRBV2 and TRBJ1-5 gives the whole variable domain EPEVTQTPSHQVTQMGQEVILRCVPISNHLYFYWYRQILGQKVEFLVSFYNNEISEKSEIFDDQFSVERPDGSNFTLKIRSTKLEDSAMYFCASSKGTGGNQPQHFGDGTRLSIL.

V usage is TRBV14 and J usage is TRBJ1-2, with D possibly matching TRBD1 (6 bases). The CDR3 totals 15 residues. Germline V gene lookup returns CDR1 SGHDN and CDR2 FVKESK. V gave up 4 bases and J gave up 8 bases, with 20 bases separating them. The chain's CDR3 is CASSLLAEQGSGYTF. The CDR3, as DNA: TGTGCCAGCAGCCTCCTCGCGGAACAGGGCAGCGGCTACACCTTC.

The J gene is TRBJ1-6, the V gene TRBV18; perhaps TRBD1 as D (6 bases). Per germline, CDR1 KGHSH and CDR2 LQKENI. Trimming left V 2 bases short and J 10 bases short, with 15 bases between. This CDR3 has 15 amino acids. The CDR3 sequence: CASSPIRGWDSPLHF. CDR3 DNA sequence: TGTGCCAGCTCACCAATCAGGGGATGGGACTCACCCCTCCACTTT.

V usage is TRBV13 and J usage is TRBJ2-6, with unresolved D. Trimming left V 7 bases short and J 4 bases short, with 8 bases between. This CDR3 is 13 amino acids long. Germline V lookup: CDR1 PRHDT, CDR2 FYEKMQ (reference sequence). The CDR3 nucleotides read TGTGCCAGCAACAAACCCGGGGCCAACGTCCTGACTTTC. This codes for CASNKPGANVLTF. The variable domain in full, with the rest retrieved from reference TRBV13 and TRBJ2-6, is AAGVIQSPRHLIKEKRETATLKCYPIPRHDTVYWYQQGPGQDPQFLISFYEKMQSDKGSIPDRFSAQQFSDYHSELNMSSLELGDSALYFCASNKPGANVLTFGAGSRLTVL.

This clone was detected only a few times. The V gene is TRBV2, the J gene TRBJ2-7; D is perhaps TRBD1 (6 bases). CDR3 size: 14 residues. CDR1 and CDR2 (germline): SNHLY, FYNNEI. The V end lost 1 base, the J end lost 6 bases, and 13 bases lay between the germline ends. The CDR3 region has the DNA TGTGCCAGCAGTGAAGGATCCAGGGGTGGCGAGCAGTACTTC. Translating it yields CASSEGSRGGEQYF. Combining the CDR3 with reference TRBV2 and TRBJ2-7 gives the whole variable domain EPEVTQTPSHQVTQMGQEVILRCVPISNHLYFYWYRQILGQKVEFLVSFYNNEISEKSEIFDDQFSVERPDGSNFTLKIRSTKLEDSAMYFCASSEGSRGGEQYFGPGTRLTVT.

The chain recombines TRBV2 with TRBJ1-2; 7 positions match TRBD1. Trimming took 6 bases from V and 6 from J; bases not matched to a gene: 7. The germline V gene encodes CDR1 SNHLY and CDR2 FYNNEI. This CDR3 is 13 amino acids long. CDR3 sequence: CASRPGQLNGYTF. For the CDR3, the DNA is TGTGCCAGCAGGCCGGGACAGCTGAATGGCTACACCTTC.

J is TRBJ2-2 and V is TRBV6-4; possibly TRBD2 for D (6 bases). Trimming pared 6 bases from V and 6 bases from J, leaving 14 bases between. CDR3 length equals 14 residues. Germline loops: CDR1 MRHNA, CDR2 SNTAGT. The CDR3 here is CASRAQEGSGELFF. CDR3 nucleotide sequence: TGTGCCAGCAGGGCGCAGGAGGGGTCCGGGGAGCTGTTTTTT.

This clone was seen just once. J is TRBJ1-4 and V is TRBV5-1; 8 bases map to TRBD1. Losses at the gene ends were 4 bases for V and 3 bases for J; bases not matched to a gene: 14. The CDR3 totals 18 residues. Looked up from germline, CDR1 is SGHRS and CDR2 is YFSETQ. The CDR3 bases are TGCGCCAGCAGCCCGGGATGGACAGGGCGGTTGGCTAATGAAAAACTGTTTTTT. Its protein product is CASSPGWTGRLANEKLFF.

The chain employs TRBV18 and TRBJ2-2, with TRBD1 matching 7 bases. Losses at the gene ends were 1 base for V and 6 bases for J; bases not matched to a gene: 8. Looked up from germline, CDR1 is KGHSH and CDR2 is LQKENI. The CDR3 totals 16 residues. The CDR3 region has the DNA TGTGCCAGCTCACCACGACAGGGAGAAGGTTCCGGGGAGCTGTTTTTT. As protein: CASSPRQGEGSGELFF.

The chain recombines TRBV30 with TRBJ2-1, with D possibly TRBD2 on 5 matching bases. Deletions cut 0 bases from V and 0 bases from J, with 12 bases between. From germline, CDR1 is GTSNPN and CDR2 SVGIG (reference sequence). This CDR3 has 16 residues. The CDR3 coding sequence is TGTGCCTGGAGTGTACGCGGACTTAGCTCCTACAATGAGCAGTTCTTC. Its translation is CAWSVRGLSSYNEQFF.

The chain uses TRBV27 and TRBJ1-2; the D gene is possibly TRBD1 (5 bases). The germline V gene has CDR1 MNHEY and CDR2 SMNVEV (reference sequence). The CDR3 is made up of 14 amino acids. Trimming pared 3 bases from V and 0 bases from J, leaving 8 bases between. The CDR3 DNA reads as TGTGCCAGCAGTTTCGGGGGATCTAACTATGGCTACACCTTC. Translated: CASSFGGSNYGYTF.

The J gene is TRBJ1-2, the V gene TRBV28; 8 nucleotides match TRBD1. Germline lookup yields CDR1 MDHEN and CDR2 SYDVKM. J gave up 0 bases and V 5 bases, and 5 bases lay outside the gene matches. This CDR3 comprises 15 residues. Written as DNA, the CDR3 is TGTGCCAGCAGTCCCTTGGGACAGGCTAACTATGGCTACACCTTC. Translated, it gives CASSPLGQANYGYTF.

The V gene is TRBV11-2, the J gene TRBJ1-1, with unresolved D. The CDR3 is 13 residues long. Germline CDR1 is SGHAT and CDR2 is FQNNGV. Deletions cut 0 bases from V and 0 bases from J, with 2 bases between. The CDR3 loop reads CASSLDVNTEAFF. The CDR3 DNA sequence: TGTGCCAGCAGCTTAGACGTGAACACTGAAGCTTTCTTT.

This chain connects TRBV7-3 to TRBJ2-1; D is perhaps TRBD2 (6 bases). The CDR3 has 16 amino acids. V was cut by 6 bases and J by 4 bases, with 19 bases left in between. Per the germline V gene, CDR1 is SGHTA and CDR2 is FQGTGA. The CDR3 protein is CASSPKLAGTYNEQFF. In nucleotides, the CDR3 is TGTGCCAGCAGTCCAAAGCTGGCGGGGACGTACAATGAGCAGTTCTTC.

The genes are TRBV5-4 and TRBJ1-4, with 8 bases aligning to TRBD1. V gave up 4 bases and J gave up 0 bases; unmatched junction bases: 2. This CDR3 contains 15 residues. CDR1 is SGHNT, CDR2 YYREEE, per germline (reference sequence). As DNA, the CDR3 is TGTGCCAGCAGCCCGGACAGGGCAACTAATGAAAAACTGTTTTTT. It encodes CASSPDRATNEKLFF.

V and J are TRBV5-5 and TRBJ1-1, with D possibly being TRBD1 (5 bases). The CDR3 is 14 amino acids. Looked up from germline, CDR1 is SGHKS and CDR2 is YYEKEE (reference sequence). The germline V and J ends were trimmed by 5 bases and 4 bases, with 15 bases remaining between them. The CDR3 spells CASSSIGGVTEAFF. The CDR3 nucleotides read TGTGCCAGCAGTTCCATTGGGGGGGTCACTGAAGCTTTCTTT.

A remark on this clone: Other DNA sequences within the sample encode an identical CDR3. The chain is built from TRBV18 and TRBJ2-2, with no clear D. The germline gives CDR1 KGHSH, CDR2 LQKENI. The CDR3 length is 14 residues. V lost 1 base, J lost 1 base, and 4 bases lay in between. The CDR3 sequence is CASSPRQNTGELFF. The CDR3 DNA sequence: TGTGCCAGCTCACCACGACAGAACACCGGGGAGCTGTTTTTT. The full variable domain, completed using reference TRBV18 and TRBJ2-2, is NAGVMQNPRHLVRRRGQEARLRCSPMKGHSHVYWYRQLPEEGLKFMVYLQKENIIDESGMPKERFSAEFPKEGPSILRIQQVVRGDSAAYFCASSPRQNTGELFFGEGSRLTVL.